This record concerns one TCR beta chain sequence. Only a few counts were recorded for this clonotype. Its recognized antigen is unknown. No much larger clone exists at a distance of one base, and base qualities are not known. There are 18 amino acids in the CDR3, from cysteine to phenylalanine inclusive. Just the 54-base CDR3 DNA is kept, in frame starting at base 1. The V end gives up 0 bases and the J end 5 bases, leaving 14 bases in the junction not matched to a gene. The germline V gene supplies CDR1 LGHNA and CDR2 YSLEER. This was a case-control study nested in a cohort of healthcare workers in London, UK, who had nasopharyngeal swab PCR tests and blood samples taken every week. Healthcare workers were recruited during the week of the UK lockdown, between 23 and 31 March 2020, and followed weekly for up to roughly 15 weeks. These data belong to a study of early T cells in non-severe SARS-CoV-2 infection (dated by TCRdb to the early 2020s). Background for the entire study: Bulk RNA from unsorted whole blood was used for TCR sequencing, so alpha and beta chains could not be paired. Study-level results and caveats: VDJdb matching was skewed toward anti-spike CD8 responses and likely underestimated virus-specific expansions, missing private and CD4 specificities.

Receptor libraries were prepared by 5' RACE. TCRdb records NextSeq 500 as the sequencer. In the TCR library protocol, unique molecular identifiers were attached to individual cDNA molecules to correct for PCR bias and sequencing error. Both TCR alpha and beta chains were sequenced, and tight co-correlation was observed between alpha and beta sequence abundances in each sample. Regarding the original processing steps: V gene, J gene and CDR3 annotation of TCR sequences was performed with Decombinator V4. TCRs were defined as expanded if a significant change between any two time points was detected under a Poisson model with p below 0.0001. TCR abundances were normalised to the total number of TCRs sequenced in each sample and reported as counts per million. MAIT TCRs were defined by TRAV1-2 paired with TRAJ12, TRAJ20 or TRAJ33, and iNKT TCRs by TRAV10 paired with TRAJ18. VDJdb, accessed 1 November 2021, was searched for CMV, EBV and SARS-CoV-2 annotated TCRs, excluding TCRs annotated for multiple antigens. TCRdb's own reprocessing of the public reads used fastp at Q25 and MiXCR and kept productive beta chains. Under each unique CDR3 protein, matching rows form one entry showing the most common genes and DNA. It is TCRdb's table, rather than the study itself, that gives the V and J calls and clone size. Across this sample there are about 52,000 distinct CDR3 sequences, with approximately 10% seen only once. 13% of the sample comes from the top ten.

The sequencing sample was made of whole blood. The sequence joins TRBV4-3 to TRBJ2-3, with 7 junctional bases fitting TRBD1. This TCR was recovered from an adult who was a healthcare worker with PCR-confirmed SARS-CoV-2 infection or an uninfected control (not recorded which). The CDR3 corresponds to CASSQDPGPGGNRDTQYF. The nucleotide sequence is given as TGCGCCAGCAGCCAAGATCCCGGGCCAGGGGGAAATCGAGATACGCAGTATTTT.